These T cell receptor beta chains were read from a single sample in a study of shared clonotypes between healthy human individuals. Clones were sequenced by immunoSEQ multiplex PCR, and TCRdb holds only the in-frame ones, with some missing. The table shows 450,000 to 600,000 clones, with 79% occurring only once. The sample was PBMCs. The receptors stem from a woman aged 40 to 55 in good health. Some clones in this sample may be carry-over from other donors' samples. Each CDR3 is given with its conserved first and last residue. Fields, in order: clone size, J gene, D gene, V gene, CDR3 protein, CDR3 DNA. A D gene is named only where the DNA matches it firmly. Some rows have no size entry. The others give once, few or many, or a class for an expanded clone.

.,TRBJ2-2,TRBD1,TRBV11-2,CASSPGTGWSGELFF,TGTGCCAGCAGCCCCGGGACAGGGTGGTCCGGGGAGCTGTTTTTT
.,TRBJ2-3,.,TRBV11-2,CASSLGLADTQYF,TGTGCCAGCAGCTTAGGCCTAGCTGATACGCAGTATTTT
.,TRBJ1-5,.,TRBV30,CACPQGEDECNQPQHF,TGTGCCTGCCCCCAGGGAGAAGACGAGTGCAATCAGCCCCAGCATTTT
.,TRBJ2-7,.,TRBV5-1,CASSLAEGDEQYF,TGCGCCAGCAGCTTGGCGGAGGGAGACGAGCAGTACTTC
.,TRBJ2-1,.,TRBV10-1,CASRTSNEQFF,TGCGCCAGCCGGACAAGCAATGAGCAGTTCTTC
.,TRBJ2-5,.,TRBV28,CASSFTQGYQETQYF,TGTGCCAGCAGTTTCACTCAAGGATACCAAGAGACCCAGTACTTC
many,TRBJ2-1,.,TRBV15,CATSGTSGVGSYNEQFF,TGTGCCACCAGCGGAACCTCAGGGGTAGGCTCCTACAATGAGCAGTTCTTC
.,TRBJ1-4,.,TRBV4-1,CASTPARGGRWEKLFF,TGCGCCAGCACCCCCGCCCGCGGGGGGCGGTGGGAAAAACTGTTTTTT
.,TRBJ1-5,.,TRBV7-2,CASSRRREPNQPQHF,TGTGCCAGCAGCCGCAGACGAGAGCCGAATCAGCCCCAGCATTTT
.,TRBJ2-3,TRBD2,TRBV19,CASSRTSGRVADTQYF,TGTGCCAGTAGCAGGACTAGCGGGAGGGTCGCAGATACGCAGTATTTT